This T cell receptor (beta chain) originates from a study of T cell changes during pregnancy in multiple sclerosis. The CDR3 runs 13 residues. Germline V gene data show CDR1 as SGHRS and CDR2 as YFSETQ. The V and J ends lost 4 bases and 4 bases, in that order; junction bases with no gene match: 5. Sequencing was performed with immunoSEQ multiplex PCR; in TCRdb, only in-frame clones are kept and a portion is missing. This sample carries 71,000 or so clones, around 94% of them seen once, and the ten largest clones take 1% to 1.5%. This chain connects TRBV5-1 to TRBJ2-7; 7 nucleotides align to TRBD2. This receptor was obtained from a female donor with multiple sclerosis, enrolled in a pregnancy study. Sequenced here: peripheral blood, sampled in the third trimester of pregnancy. Here the CDR3 DNA reads TGCGCCAGCAGCCCACTAGCGAATTACGAGCAGTACTTC. It encodes CASSPLANYEQYF.